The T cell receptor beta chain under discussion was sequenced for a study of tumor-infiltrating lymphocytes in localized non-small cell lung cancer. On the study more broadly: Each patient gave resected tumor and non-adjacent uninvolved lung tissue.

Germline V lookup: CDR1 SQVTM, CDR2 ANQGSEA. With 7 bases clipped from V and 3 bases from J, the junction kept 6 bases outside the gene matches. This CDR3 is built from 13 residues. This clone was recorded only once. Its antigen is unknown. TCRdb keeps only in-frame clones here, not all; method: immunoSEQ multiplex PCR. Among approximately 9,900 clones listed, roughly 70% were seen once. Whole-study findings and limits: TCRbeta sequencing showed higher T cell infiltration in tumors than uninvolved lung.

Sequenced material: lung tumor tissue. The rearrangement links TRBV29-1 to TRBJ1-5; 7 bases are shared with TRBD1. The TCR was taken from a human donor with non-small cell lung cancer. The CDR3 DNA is TGCAGCGGTACACAGGGGTACAATCAGCCCCAGCATTTT. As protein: CSGTQGYNQPQHF.